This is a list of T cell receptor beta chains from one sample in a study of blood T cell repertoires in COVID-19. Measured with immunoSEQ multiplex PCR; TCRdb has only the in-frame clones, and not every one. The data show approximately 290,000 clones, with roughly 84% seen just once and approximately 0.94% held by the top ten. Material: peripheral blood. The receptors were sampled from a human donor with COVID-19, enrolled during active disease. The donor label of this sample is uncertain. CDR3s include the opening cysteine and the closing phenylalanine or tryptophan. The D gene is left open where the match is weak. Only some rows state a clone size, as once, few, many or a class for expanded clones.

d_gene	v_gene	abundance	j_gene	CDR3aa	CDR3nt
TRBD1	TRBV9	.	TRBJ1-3	CASSVTGESGNTIYF	TGTGCCAGCAGCGTAACAGGGGAATCTGGAAACACCATATATTTT
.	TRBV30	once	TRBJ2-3	CAWSSSLGTGGLSTGTQYF	TGTGCCTGGAGTTCATCGTTAGGGACGGGAGGCCTTAGCACAGGGACGCAGTATTTT
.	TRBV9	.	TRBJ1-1	CASSRALNTEAFF	TGTGCCAGCAGCAGAGCCTTGAACACTGAAGCTTTCTTT
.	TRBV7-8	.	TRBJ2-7	CASSPRRNSYEQYF	TGTGCCAGCAGCCCTAGGAGGAATTCCTACGAGCAGTACTTC
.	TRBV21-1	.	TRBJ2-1	CASIRLGTAHGYNEQFF	TGTGCCAGCATAAGGCTTGGGACAGCTCATGGATACAATGAGCAGTTCTTC
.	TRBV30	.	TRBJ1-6	CAWSVQGNSPLHF	TGTGCCTGGAGTGTTCAGGGGAATTCACCCCTCCACTTT
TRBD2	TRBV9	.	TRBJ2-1	CASSRFDSGSYNEQFF	TGTGCCAGCAGCCGGTTTGATAGCGGGTCTTACAATGAGCAGTTCTTC
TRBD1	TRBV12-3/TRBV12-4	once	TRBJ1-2	CASSPGGNGYTF	TGTGCCAGCAGTCCAGGGGGCAATGGCTACACCTTC
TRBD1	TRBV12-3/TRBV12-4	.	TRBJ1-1	CASSRGQMTEAFF	TGTGCCAGCAGTCGGGGACAGATGACTGAAGCTTTCTTT
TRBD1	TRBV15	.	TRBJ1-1	CATSAGTGRWTEAFF	TGTGCCACCAGCGCCGGGACAGGGAGGTGGACTGAAGCTTTCTTT
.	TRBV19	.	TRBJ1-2	CASSIRGYGYTF	TGTGCCAGTAGTATTCGAGGCTATGGCTACACCTTC
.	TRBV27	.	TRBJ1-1	CASSSPPGNTEAFF	TGTGCCAGCAGTTCCCCCCCGGGGAACACTGAAGCTTTCTTT
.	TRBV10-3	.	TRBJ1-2	CAIKRLEGYTF	TGTGCCATCAAGCGACTAGAGGGCTACACCTTC